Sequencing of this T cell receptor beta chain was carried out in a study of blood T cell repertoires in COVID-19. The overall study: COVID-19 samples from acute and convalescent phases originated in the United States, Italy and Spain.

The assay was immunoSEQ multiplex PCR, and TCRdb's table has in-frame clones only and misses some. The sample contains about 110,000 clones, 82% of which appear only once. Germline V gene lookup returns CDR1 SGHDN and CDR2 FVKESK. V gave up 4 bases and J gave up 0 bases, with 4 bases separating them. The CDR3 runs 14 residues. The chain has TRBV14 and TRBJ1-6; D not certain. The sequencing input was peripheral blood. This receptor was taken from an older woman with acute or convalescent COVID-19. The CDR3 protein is CASSPRSYNSPLHF. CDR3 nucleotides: TGTGCCAGCAGCCCTCGCTCCTATAATTCACCCCTCCACTTT.